Below are 13 T cell receptor beta chains sequenced from a single sample in a study of shared clonotypes between healthy human individuals. The table came from immunoSEQ multiplex PCR; TCRdb's copy has only in-frame clones and leaves some out. The repertoire holds 2.3 million or so clones, with about 92% as singletons. Sequencing was carried out using naive CD4+ T cells from PBMCs. This sample's subset: CD45RA+ positively selected. The receptor source for this set is a man between 18 and 29 years old in good health. Some clones in this sample may be carry-over from other donors' samples.

The V call is TRBV4-2, the J call TRBJ1-5, with D perhaps matching TRBD1 (6 bases). This CDR3 has 19 amino acids. Looked up from germline, CDR1 is LGHNA and CDR2 is YNFKEQ. V lost 3 bases and J lost 7, with 28 bases in between. The CDR3 loop reads CASSQRGAGHRAEGQPQHF. DNA for the CDR3: TGTGCCAGCAGCCAGAGGGGGGCCGGCCACCGGGCCGAGGGGCAGCCCCAGCATTTT.

The chain carries TRBV28 and TRBJ2-4; 7 bases match TRBD1. The CDR3 covers 17 residues. Trimming at V came to 6 bases and at J to 4 bases, leaving 15 bases not matched to a gene. Germline lookup yields CDR1 MDHEN and CDR2 SYDVKM. CDR3 region: CASSSSGTAALKNIQYF. The CDR3 region has the DNA TGTGCCAGCAGCTCTTCAGGGACAGCTGCCTTGAAAAACATTCAGTACTTC.

CDR3 sequence: CASSELERQYF. In DNA form, the CDR3 reads TGTGCCAGCAGTGAATTGGAGAGGCAGTACTTC. This chain connects TRBV25-1 to TRBJ2-7; D is undetermined. The CDR3 is 11 amino acids. Germline V gives CDR1 MGHDK, CDR2 SYGVNS. V was shortened by 1 base and J by 9 bases, with 7 bases between the two germline ends.

The genes are TRBV7-3 and TRBJ2-1, with 12 positions matching TRBD2. This CDR3 is built from 15 residues. After removal of 10 bases from V and 4 bases from J, the junction contained 8 bases not matched to a gene. CDR1 is SGHTA and CDR2 is FQGTGA in the germline V gene. DNA for the CDR3: TGTGCCAACAAAACAGGGACTAGCGGGTACAATGAGCAGTTCTTC. Amino acid sequence: CANKTGTSGYNEQFF.

The CDR3 here is CASSYSRQGASGYTF. Written as DNA, the CDR3 is TGTGCCAGCAGTTACTCGAGACAGGGAGCAAGTGGCTACACCTTC. The chain employs TRBV6-5 and TRBJ1-2; 7 bases are a match to TRBD1. V was clipped by 0 bases and J by 7 bases; unmatched bases: 8. Germline lookup yields CDR1 MNHEY and CDR2 SVGAGI. The length of the CDR3 is 15 residues.

This sequence joins TRBV28 and TRBJ2-3; D gene unclear. This CDR3 has 15 residues. Germline values: CDR1 MDHEN, CDR2 SYDVKM. Deletions cut 1 base from V and 4 bases from J, with 12 bases between. The CDR3 reads CASSLSPQPPDTQYF. The CDR3 DNA reads as TGTGCCAGCAGTTTATCTCCCCAACCCCCAGATACGCAGTATTTT.

Note on this clone: The junction shows a germline mismatch at one end, possibly a read error. This chain joins TRBV28 and TRBJ2-5, with D perhaps TRBD1 or TRBD2 (5 bases each). Germline-derived CDR1 and CDR2 are MDHEN and SYDVKM. This CDR3 has 16 amino acids. This CDR3 is CASRGVRVLARKTQHF. The CDR3, as DNA: TGTGCCAGCAGGGGGGTACGGGTGCTAGCACGGAAGACCCAGCACTTC.

This sequence joins TRBV7-9 and TRBJ2-7, with 10 bases lining up with TRBD2. Losses at the gene ends were 5 bases for V and 3 bases for J; bases not matched to a gene: 16. CDR3 length equals 18 residues. CDR1 SEHNR and CDR2 FQNEAQ come from the germline V gene (reference sequence). The CDR3 loop is CASSPNTGTSASLYEQYF. In DNA, the CDR3 is TGTGCCAGCAGCCCCAATACCGGGACTAGCGCTTCCCTCTACGAGCAGTACTTC.

This clone was found once. This sample includes further DNA sequences coding for the same CDR3. The V and J genes are TRBV5-4 and TRBJ1-2, with no clear D. The CDR3 is 14 residues long. The V end lost 0 bases, the J end lost 4 bases, and 10 bases lay between the germline ends. Germline V CDR1 and CDR2: SGHNT, YYREEE (reference sequence). In DNA, the CDR3 is TGTGCCAGCAGCTTGGGAAGATCGGGCTATGGCTACACCTTC. It is translated as CASSLGRSGYGYTF.

This rearrangement joins TRBV4-3 to TRBJ2-1, with D perhaps TRBD2 (6 bases). Trimming took off 4 bases at V and 0 bases at J, with 16 bases between the two ends. The germline CDR1 and CDR2 sequences are LGHNA and YSLEER. There are 17 residues in the CDR3. The CDR3 DNA follows: TGCGCCAGCAGCCCCGACGGGGGACTGAACTCCTACAATGAGCAGTTCTTC. Protein sequence: CASSPDGGLNSYNEQFF.

V usage is TRBV7-2 and J usage is TRBJ2-5; the match to TRBD2 covers 9 bases. The CDR3 contains 15 residues. J gave up 5 bases and V 3 bases, and 7 bases lay outside the gene matches. Germline CDR1 SGHTA, CDR2 FQGNSA. This chain's CDR3 is CASSFSGGRGETQYF. The CDR3 DNA is TGTGCCAGCAGCTTCTCCGGCGGGAGGGGGGAGACCCAGTACTTC. Full variable domain (remainder filled in from reference TRBV7-2 and TRBJ2-5): GAGVSQSPSNKVTEKGKDVELRCDPISGHTALYWYRQSLGQGLEFLIYFQGNSAPDKSGLPSDRFSAERTGGSVSTLTIQRTQQEDSAVYLCASSFSGGRGETQYFGPGTRLLVL.

V and J are TRBV5-1 and TRBJ1-2; 7 nucleotides agree with TRBD1. The V gene end was trimmed by 2 bases and the J gene end by 6 bases; junction bases not matched to a gene: 7. The germline V gene encodes CDR1 SGHRS and CDR2 YFSETQ. CDR3 size: 14 residues. The CDR3 region is CASSLRQGGDGYTF. CDR3 coding DNA: TGCGCCAGCAGCTTACGACAGGGCGGGGATGGCTACACCTTC.

The CDR3 spells CASAGPRRTQYF. CDR3 in DNA: TGTGCCAGTGCGGGCCCCCGTAGGACCCAGTACTTC. This chain joins TRBV28 and TRBJ2-5, with TRBD2 as a possible D gene (5 bases). CDR1 is MDHEN and CDR2 is SYDVKM in the germline V gene. The CDR3 is made up of 12 amino acids. V lost 9 bases and J lost 7, with 15 bases in between.